The 17 T cell receptor beta chains below all came from one sample that was sequenced in a study of T-cell reconstitution after alpha-beta-depleted transplantation in children. A library of TCRbeta sequences, prepared with unique molecular identifiers, was generated. One entry per CDR3 protein, called by TCRdb with MiXCR from the PCR reads. The profile shows 300,000 or so distinct CDR3 sequences, 9.9% of them singletons. Material: PBMCs from the stem cell graft donor, obtained from the stem cell graft. The receptors were gathered from a human donor who donated a stem cell graft to a child with SCID.

V gene TRBV5-5 combines with J gene TRBJ1-4; D gene uncertain. V lost 0 bases and J 1 base, leaving 7 bases between the germline ends. Germline V lookup: CDR1 SGHKS, CDR2 YYEKEE (reference sequence). The CDR3 is 15 amino acids. The CDR3 is CASSLAAGTNEKLFF. The CDR3 nucleotides are TGTGCCAGCAGCTTGGCCGCCGGAACTAATGAAAAACTGTTTTTT.

This chain links TRBV7-2 with TRBJ1-1; tentatively, D is TRBD1 (5 bases). Between the trimmed V and J ends, which lost 5 bases and 2 bases, there was a span of 12 bases. CDR1 is SGHTA, CDR2 FQGNSA, per germline. CDR3 size: 14 residues. The CDR3 nucleotides are TGTGCCAGCAGCATACAGGTAGCCAACACTGAAGCTTTCTTT. This sequence encodes CASSIQVANTEAFF.

This clonotype was observed at least ten times. This chain links TRBV5-1 with TRBJ2-2, with no clear D. CDR1 SGHRS and CDR2 YFSETQ come from the germline V gene. Trimming cost V 3 bases and J 0 bases, with 6 bases left between them. This CDR3 is built from 14 residues. This CDR3 reads CASSSPPNTGELFF. CDR3 nucleotides: TGCGCCAGCAGCTCTCCCCCGAACACCGGGGAGCTGTTTTTT.

Here the CDR3 DNA reads TGCAGTGCTAGCTCGTACGAACAGGGCTGGGACTATGGCTACACCTTC. Amino acid sequence: CSASSYEQGWDYGYTF. The chain couples TRBV20-1 to TRBJ1-2; a weak D match, TRBD1 (6 bases). Trimming shortened V by 3 bases and J by 3 bases, and 20 bases separated the two germline ends. Germline-derived CDR1 and CDR2 are DFQATT and SNEGSKA (reference sequence). The CDR3 extends over 16 amino acids.

The table lists this clonotype with many counts. J is TRBJ1-1 and V is TRBV20-1; D unresolved. The CDR3 is 10 amino acids. CDR1 is DFQATT and CDR2 is SNEGSKA in the germline V gene (reference sequence). The ends were cut back, 7 bases at V and 4 bases at J, with 7 bases in the middle. CDR3 coding DNA: TGCAGTGTCTCGGGCACTGAAGCTTTCTTT. It codes for CSVSGTEAFF.

The table lists this clonotype with a few counts. This chain links TRBV7-9 with TRBJ2-7; no reliable D call. CDR3 length: 14 residues. The V end was cut by 7 bases, the J end by 3 bases, with 16 bases between. The V gene's germline CDR1 is SEHNR and CDR2 FQNEAQ (reference sequence). The CDR3 protein is CASKPAQGDYEQYF. CDR3 in DNA: TGTGCCAGCAAACCGGCCCAAGGCGACTACGAGCAGTACTTC.

CDR3: CASYSGVLVQPQHF. The CDR3 DNA follows: TGTGCCAGTTACTCGGGAGTTTTGGTTCAGCCCCAGCATTTT. The V and J genes are TRBV19 and TRBJ1-5; D unresolved. The V end lost 8 bases, the J end lost 6 bases, and 17 bases lay between the germline ends. The CDR3 has 14 amino acids. CDR1 is LNHDA and CDR2 is SQIVND in the germline V gene (reference sequence).

The V gene is TRBV5-6, the J gene TRBJ2-2, with D possibly matching TRBD2 (6 bases). CDR3 length: 18 amino acids. Germline CDR1 is SGHDT and CDR2 is YYEEEE. V was cut by 4 bases and J by 1 base, with 20 bases left in between. CDR3 DNA sequence: TGTGCCAGCAGCGCCGCGGAGGGCTTCCACCAGAACACCGGGGAGCTGTTTTTT. Its translation: CASSAAEGFHQNTGELFF. The full variable domain, completed using reference TRBV5-6 and TRBJ2-2, is DAGVTQSPTHLIKTRGQQVTLRCSPKSGHDTVSWYQQALGQGPQFIFQYYEEEERQRGNFPDRFSGHQFPNYSSELNVNALLLGDSALYLCASSAAEGFHQNTGELFFGEGSRLTVL.

This clonotype occurred many times. This rearrangement joins TRBV6-5 to TRBJ1-1; possibly TRBD1 for D (6 bases). CDR3 size: 12 residues. The germline V gene encodes CDR1 MNHEY and CDR2 SVGAGI. Between the trimmed V and J ends, which lost 10 bases and 8 bases, there was a span of 17 bases. This chain's CDR3 is CATQGFGTEAFF. CDR3 in DNA: TGTGCCACCCAGGGGTTTGGAACAGAAGCTTTCTTT.

This clonotype has a handful of counts. The chain carries TRBV12-3 or TRBV12-4 and TRBJ2-3; 10 positions match TRBD1. Unmatched junction bases numbered 5, after V lost 4 bases and J lost 4 bases. The CDR3 is made up of 15 amino acids. CDR3 protein: CASSSGQGIPDTQYF. CDR3 in DNA: TGTGCCAGCAGTTCGGGACAGGGGATTCCAGATACGCAGTATTTT.

This clonotype has ten or more counts. The chain recombines TRBV10-3 with TRBJ1-2; D call uncertain. Germline CDR1 reads ENHRY; CDR2 reads SYGVKD. This CDR3 contains 13 residues. Trimming cost V 2 bases and J 1 base, with 5 bases left between them. The DNA of the CDR3 is TGTGCCATCAGTGAGGACGGTAACTATGGCTACACCTTC. Residues: CAISEDGNYGYTF.

This clonotype has more than one count but fewer than ten. V is TRBV5-6 and J is TRBJ2-5; weak D call: TRBD2 (5 bases). Germline CDR1 SGHDT, CDR2 YYEEEE. Trimming removed 0 bases at V and 1 base at J, with 13 bases between. The CDR3 has 16 residues. CDR3 sequence reads: CASSLEEGMTQETQYF. Written as DNA, the CDR3 is TGTGCCAGCAGCTTGGAAGAGGGAATGACCCAAGAGACCCAGTACTTC.

The V and J genes are TRBV24-1 and TRBJ2-1; D remains ambiguous. The CDR3 is 16 amino acids. V lost 4 bases and J lost 5, with 17 bases in between. Germline assignment: CDR1 KGHDR and CDR2 SFDVKD. The DNA of the CDR3 is TGTGCCACCAGTGACCCTACAAACCCCACGCACAATGAGCAGTTCTTC. Translated, it gives CATSDPTNPTHNEQFF.

V gene TRBV27 combines with J gene TRBJ1-3; D remains unclear. Deletions cut 4 bases from V and 2 bases from J, with 9 bases between. The CDR3 totals 14 residues. Per germline, CDR1 MNHEY and CDR2 SMNVEV (reference sequence). This CDR3 is CASSSGMPGNTIYF. The CDR3 coding sequence is TGTGCCAGCAGTTCCGGGATGCCTGGAAACACCATATATTTT.

This clonotype was detected only a few times. V and J are TRBV5-1 and TRBJ1-2, with 7 bases identical to TRBD1. The length of the CDR3 is 14 residues. In germline, CDR1 is SGHRS, CDR2 YFSETQ. The J segment lost 6 bases and the V segment lost 3 bases, leaving 8 bases of the junction unmatched. CDR3 loop: CASSSTGTENGYTF. As DNA, the CDR3 is TGCGCCAGCAGCTCCACCGGGACAGAAAATGGCTACACCTTC. The full variable domain, rest sourced from reference TRBV5-1 and TRBJ1-2, is KAGVTQTPRYLIKTRGQQVTLSCSPISGHRSVSWYQQTPGQGLQFLFEYFSETQRNKGNFPGRFSGRQFSNSRSEMNVSTLELGDSALYLCASSSTGTENGYTFGSGTRLTVV.

This clonotype has only a few counts. This chain links TRBV7-6 with TRBJ2-2; no definite D call. The germline V gene encodes CDR1 SGHVS and CDR2 FNYEAQ. There are 15 residues in the CDR3. Trimming removed 1 base at V and 0 bases at J, with 6 bases between. The CDR3 sequence is CASSLGQSNTGELFF. CDR3 bases: TGTGCCAGCAGCTTAGGGCAGTCGAACACCGGGGAGCTGTTTTTT.

This clonotype was counted only a few times. This chain connects TRBV5-1 to TRBJ2-7; 10 bases fit TRBD1. CDR3 length: 14 amino acids. The junction had 7 bases not matched to a gene; V was cut back by 4 bases and J by 6 bases. The germline V gene has CDR1 SGHRS and CDR2 YFSETQ. CDR3 in DNA: TGCGCCAGCAGCAACGACAGGGGGCTCGTCGAGCAGTACTTC. Amino acids: CASSNDRGLVEQYF.